The 18 T cell receptor beta chains below all came from one sample that was sequenced in a study of blood T cell repertoires in COVID-19. Using immunoSEQ multiplex PCR, the repertoire was profiled, and TCRdb retains in-frame clones only, with some absent. The sample shows about 480,000 clones, about 89% of them seen only once. The sample comprised peripheral blood. The receptors originated from a woman in her 30s with acute or convalescent COVID-19.

Written as DNA, the CDR3 is TGTGCCAGCAGCCAAATTATTGAACTATTCTCTGGAAACACCATATATTTT. This sequence encodes CASSQIIELFSGNTIYF. V usage is TRBV3-1 (or the pseudogene TRBV3-2) and J usage is TRBJ1-3; D uncertain. Trimming shortened V by 2 bases and J by 0 bases, and 14 bases separated the two germline ends. The CDR3 covers 17 residues. CDR1 is LGHDT, CDR2 YNNKEL, per germline (reference sequence).

The V and J genes are TRBV5-4 and TRBJ2-7, with a possible D match to TRBD1 (6 bases). The germline V gene has CDR1 SGHNT and CDR2 YYREEE (reference sequence). V shed 4 bases and J shed 3 bases, with 20 bases lying between them. This CDR3 contains 16 residues. As DNA, the CDR3 is TGTGCCAGCAGCCCTAACCCAGGGGAACTAGTCTACGAGCAGTACTTC. It codes for CASSPNPGELVYEQYF.

The chain employs TRBV6-6 and TRBJ2-7, with 8 bases matching TRBD2. After removal of 4 bases from V and 2 bases from J, the junction contained 4 bases not matched to a gene. CDR1 and CDR2 from the germline V gene are MNHNY and SVGAGI (reference sequence). CDR3 length: 14 amino acids. CDR3 coding DNA: TGTGCCAGCAGTTCATTAGCGGGAACCTACGAGCAGTACTTC. It specifies CASSSLAGTYEQYF.

The chain uses TRBV5-5 and TRBJ1-1; 9 bases line up with TRBD1. The germline gives CDR1 SGHKS, CDR2 YYEKEE (reference sequence). Trimming took 0 bases from V and 5 from J; bases not matched to a gene: 2. The CDR3 consists of 14 residues. The CDR3 is CASSLDDRGTEAFF. The CDR3 DNA is TGTGCCAGCAGCTTGGATGACAGGGGGACTGAAGCTTTCTTT. Supplemented by reference TRBV5-5 and TRBJ1-1, the full variable domain reads DAGVTQSPTHLIKTRGQQVTLRCSPISGHKSVSWYQQVLGQGPQFIFQYYEKEERGRGNFPDRFSARQFPNYSSELNVNALLLGDSALYLCASSLDDRGTEAFFGQGTRLTVV.

The chain combines TRBV22-1 with TRBJ2-5; TRBD2, the table's D call, lacks a check against the DNA. TRBV22-1 counts as a pseudogene. The CDR3 extends over 19 amino acids. CDR3 sequence (DNA): TGTCCTGGGAGCGCACGTTGCGGGGGGACGGTCCGGTTAAAAGAGACCCAGTACTTC. Translated, it gives CPGSARCGGTVRLKETQYF.

The J gene is TRBJ2-7, the V gene TRBV11-2; D is undetermined. Between the trimmed V and J ends, which lost 5 bases and 3 bases, there was a span of 17 bases. The germline gives CDR1 SGHAT, CDR2 FQNNGV. CDR3 length equals 15 residues. The CDR3 sequence: CASSTGGSWNYEQYF. CDR3 DNA: TGTGCCAGCAGCACCGGCGGTTCGTGGAACTACGAGCAGTACTTC.

J is TRBJ2-1 and V is TRBV5-4, with TRBD2 matching over 7 bases. The CDR3 loop spans 16 amino acids. The J segment lost 4 bases and the V segment lost 4 bases, leaving 11 bases of the junction unmatched. Per germline, CDR1 SGHNT and CDR2 YYREEE (reference sequence). Written as DNA, the CDR3 is TGTGCCAGCAGCCCCCCGCCGACAGCGGGGTACAATGAGCAGTTCTTC. Translated, it gives CASSPPPTAGYNEQFF.

The CDR3: CASSIQGQAAYEQYF. The CDR3 DNA reads as TGTGCCAGTAGTATTCAAGGACAGGCAGCCTACGAGCAGTACTTC. The rearrangement links TRBV19 to TRBJ2-7; 7 bases are shared with TRBD1. The CDR3 has 15 amino acids. Germline lookup yields CDR1 LNHDA and CDR2 SQIVND (reference sequence). Germline trimming cut 3 bases from V and 2 bases from J; bases unmatched to any gene: 7.

V and J are TRBV19 and TRBJ2-7; TRBD1 is a possible D gene (8 bases). The CDR3 runs to 15 residues. CDR1 LNHDA and CDR2 SQIVND come from the germline V gene (reference sequence). The V end lost 5 bases, the J end lost 3 bases, and 17 bases lay between the germline ends. The CDR3 sequence is CASSSVTGGVYEQYF. The CDR3 nucleotides are TGTGCCAGTAGTTCAGTTACAGGGGGGGTCTACGAGCAGTACTTC.

The chain combines TRBV30 with TRBJ2-4, with TRBD2 identical over 8 bases. V was pared by 0 bases and J by 5 bases, with 0 bases of the junction left unmatched. Germline V gene data show CDR1 as GTSNPN and CDR2 as SVGIG (reference sequence). This CDR3 comprises 13 residues. The CDR3 DNA follows: TGTGCCTGGAGTGTACTAGCGGAAAACATTCAGTACTTC. Protein: CAWSVLAENIQYF.

The chain joins TRBV4-1 to TRBJ1-2; 9 nucleotides align to TRBD1. V lost 2 bases, J lost 4 bases, and 5 bases stayed unmatched. The CDR3 runs 15 residues. Germline V lookup: CDR1 MGHRA, CDR2 YSYEKL. Written as DNA, the CDR3 is TGCGCCAGCAGCCAAAGGACAGGGGATCTCTATGGCTACACCTTC. Translating gives CASSQRTGDLYGYTF.

The V call is TRBV10-3, the J call TRBJ1-2; a weak D match, TRBD1 (6 bases). Trimming cost V 10 bases and J 6 bases, with 18 bases left between them. Germline V lookup: CDR1 ENHRY, CDR2 SYGVKD. The CDR3 spans 13 residues. The CDR3 bases are TGTGCCACGAATACCGGGACACTCCATGGCTACACCTTC. It is translated as CATNTGTLHGYTF.

The V and J genes are TRBV28 and TRBJ2-2; D is unresolved. Trimming left V 6 bases short and J 7 bases short, with 9 bases between. CDR3 length: 12 residues. CDR1 is MDHEN, CDR2 SYDVKM, per germline. CDR3 region: CASRELGGELFF. The CDR3 DNA reads as TGTGCCAGCAGGGAGCTCGGCGGGGAGCTGTTTTTT.

This chain connects TRBV27 to TRBJ2-3; a possible D gene is TRBD2 (6 bases). The CDR3 length is 13 residues. Germline V gives CDR1 MNHEY, CDR2 SMNVEV (reference sequence). V lost 6 bases and J lost 0, with 7 bases in between. This CDR3 reads CASSRGSTDTQYF. The CDR3 DNA sequence: TGTGCCAGCAGCCGGGGGAGCACAGATACGCAGTATTTT.

The chain employs TRBV5-1 and TRBJ1-2; tentative D call: TRBD1 (5 bases). The CDR3 has 13 amino acids. The germline V and J ends were trimmed by 5 bases and 1 base, with 9 bases remaining between them. Germline V gives CDR1 SGHRS, CDR2 YFSETQ. The CDR3 protein is CASSKGDNYGYTF. CDR3 coding DNA: TGCGCCAGCAGTAAAGGGGATAACTATGGCTACACCTTC.

This sequence joins TRBV12-5 and TRBJ1-2, with 9 bases lining up with TRBD1. Germline-derived CDR1 and CDR2 are LGHNT and FRNRAP. The V and J ends lost 0 bases and 5 bases, in that order; junction bases with no gene match: 7. The CDR3 totals 16 residues. CDR3 sequence (DNA): TGTGCTAGTGGTTTGGTAACTGGGGGACAGGGATATGGCTACACCTTC. Its protein is CASGLVTGGQGYGYTF.

The chain employs TRBV2 and TRBJ2-2; D gene unclear. Germline V gene sequence: CDR1 SNHLY, CDR2 FYNNEI. The CDR3 loop spans 12 amino acids. The germline V and J ends were trimmed by 7 bases and 1 base, with 4 bases remaining between them. The CDR3 protein is CASMRNTGELFF. CDR3 nucleotides: TGTGCCAGCATGCGGAACACCGGGGAGCTGTTTTTT.

Only one count was recorded for this clone. The chain has TRBV7-9 and TRBJ1-4; the match to TRBD1 covers 9 bases. V lost 7 bases to trimming and J lost 7 bases; unmatched junction nucleotides: 7. CDR1 and CDR2 from the germline V gene are SEHNR and FQNEAQ (reference sequence). The CDR3 has 14 residues. The CDR3 DNA reads TGTGCCAGCATCACGGACAGGGGTGGTGAAAAACTGTTTTTT. This encodes CASITDRGGEKLFF. The variable domain in full, with the rest retrieved from reference TRBV7-9 and TRBJ1-4, is DTGVSQNPRHKITKRGQNVTFRCDPISEHNRLYWYRQTLGQGPEFLTYFQNEAQLEKSRLLSDRFSAERPKGSFSTLEIQRTEQGDSAMYLCASITDRGGEKLFFGSGTQLSVL.